A selection of T cell receptor beta chains follows, all from one sample in a study of regulatory T cells in long-lasting Graves disease. TCRdb analysed the multiplex PCR reads with MiXCR anew, one entry per CDR3 protein. The sample includes over 350,000 distinct CDR3 sequences, roughly 15% of them seen just once. This sample also appeared in a second study, on T cells in Graves' hyperthyroidism and ophthalmopathy.

Source: peripheral blood mononuclear cells (PBMCs), taken at new diagnosis, from a patient treated with antithyroid drugs. Receptor source: a middle-aged woman with Graves disease. Each CDR3 is given with its conserved first and last residue. A D gene is named only where the DNA matches it firmly. Rows may omit the clone size; those that give it use once, few, many or a size class.

TRBJ2-7 TRBV12-3/TRBV12-4 NA many CASSLVDEQYF TGTGCCAGCAGCTTAGTTGACGAGCAGTACTTC
TRBJ2-1 TRBV10-3 NA many CAIREVTNNEQFF TGTGCCATCAGAGAAGTTACAAACAATGAGCAGTTCTTC
TRBJ2-1 TRBV7-9 NA few CASSLAWAAVDNEQFF TGTGCCAGCAGCTTAGCATGGGCCGCTGTGGACAATGAGCAGTTCTTC
TRBJ1-4 TRBV11-2 NA many CASGKGSGEKLFF TGTGCCAGCGGCAAAGGGTCTGGTGAAAAACTGTTTTTT
TRBJ2-1 TRBV3-1 NA many CASSPQRGREQFF TGTGCCAGCAGCCCGCAGAGGGGTCGCGAGCAGTTCTTC
TRBJ2-1 TRBV20-1 TRBD2 many CSAKGAGPSYNEQFF TGCAGTGCTAAGGGAGCGGGGCCCTCCTACAATGAGCAGTTCTTC
TRBJ2-7 TRBV3-1 NA many CASSPSTEEQYF TGTGCCAGCAGCCCCTCGACAGAAGAGCAGTACTTC
TRBJ2-1 TRBV7-2 NA many CASSLGLRTDIYNEQFF TGTGCCAGCAGCCTAGGGCTAAGGACAGACATCTACAATGAGCAGTTCTTC
TRBJ2-2 TRBV4-2 NA NA CASSQAEAAGELFF TGTGCCAGCAGCCAAGCGGAGGCGGCCGGGGAGCTGTTTTTT
TRBJ2-7 TRBV27 TRBD2 NA CASSGTSGRAVEQYF TGTGCCAGCAGCGGGACTAGCGGGAGGGCCGTCGAGCAGTACTTC
TRBJ2-7 TRBV5-6 NA few CASSLDPRGGEQYF TGTGCCAGCAGCTTGGACCCCAGGGGGGGCGAGCAGTACTTC
TRBJ2-5 TRBV10-1 TRBD2 few CASSESLLAGKETQYF TGCGCCAGCAGTGAGTCCCTACTAGCGGGAAAAGAGACCCAGTACTTC
TRBJ2-2 TRBV20-1 NA NA CSASGLTGELFF TGCAGTGCTAGCGGACTGACCGGGGAGCTGTTTTTT
TRBJ2-3 TRBV11-2 NA NA CASSLTDTLYF TGTGCCAGCAGCCTTACAGATACGCTGTATTTT
TRBJ2-2 TRBV2 TRBD2 once CASSSPTSGSDGELFF TGTGCCAGCAGTTCTCCGACTAGCGGGAGTGACGGGGAGCTGTTTTTT
TRBJ2-5 TRBV20-1 TRBD2 many CSAIFLAGVREGETQYF TGCAGTGCTATTTTCCTAGCGGGAGTCCGAGAGGGAGAGACCCAGTACTTC
TRBJ1-2 TRBV29-1 TRBD1 NA CSVGTGGRYGYTF TGCAGCGTCGGGACAGGGGGTAGATATGGCTACACCTTC
TRBJ2-7 TRBV14 NA many CASSRTDWSSYEQYF TGTGCCAGCAGTCGGACCGACTGGAGCTCCTACGAGCAGTACTTC
TRBJ2-7 TRBV29-1 NA few CSVVPGENYEQYF TGCAGCGTTGTACCGGGAGAAAACTACGAGCAGTACTTC
TRBJ2-3 TRBV7-2 NA medium-sized CASSLRLVGADTQYF TGTGCCAGCAGCTTAAGACTAGTCGGGGCAGATACGCAGTATTTT
TRBJ2-7 TRBV28 NA few CASSLWGQGLDEQYF TGTGCCAGCAGTTTATGGGGGCAGGGCCTCGACGAGCAGTACTTC
TRBJ1-5 TRBV6-1 NA few CASSPSYMNQPQHF TGTGCCAGCAGTCCCTCATATATGAATCAGCCCCAGCATTTT
TRBJ2-5 TRBV29-1 TRBD2 many CSVLLAGVKTQYF TGCAGCGTGCTACTAGCGGGAGTAAAGACCCAGTACTTC
TRBJ2-7 TRBV6-2/TRBV6-3 NA many CASSFPQGSVNYEQYF TGTGCCAGCAGTTTCCCACAGGGATCGGTGAACTACGAGCAGTACTTC
TRBJ2-7 TRBV12-5 NA NA CASAQDSSHEQYF TGTGCTAGTGCCCAGGACAGCAGTCACGAGCAGTACTTC
TRBJ2-1 TRBV19 TRBD1 many CASSKGTGTGSNSEQFF TGTGCCAGTAGTAAGGGAACCGGGACAGGGTCGAACAGTGAGCAGTTCTTC